Sequencing of this T cell receptor beta chain was carried out in a study of T cells in Graves' hyperthyroidism and ophthalmopathy (dated by TCRdb to between 2018 and 2020). Broadly, across the study: Peripheral blood was sampled at the time of initial diagnosis, prior to any treatment. Following sampling, methimazole starting at 30 mg daily was given to hyperthyroidism patients, and high-dose intravenous methylprednisolone was given to ophthalmopathy patients. To identify TCR V-J signatures that set the groups apart, the researchers used a discovery cohort of about a hundred patients, made up of under 50 with Graves' ophthalmopathy and some 55 with stable Graves' hyperthyroidism. An independent validation cohort of about 20 hyperthyroidism patients and approximately 16 patients who later progressed to ophthalmopathy tested prospective prediction of ophthalmopathy. The approximately 98 discovery patients were randomly divided into training and test sets at a 7:3 ratio. According to the paper, TCR Vbeta CDR3 sequencing was carried out on around 140 peripheral blood samples, which came from under 50 ophthalmopathy, fewer than 80 hyperthyroidism and approximately 17 progressor patients. In several Graves' hyperthyroidism patients, the study also compared T-cell repertoires from thyroid tissue with T-cell repertoires from blood. Beyond this particular receptor, the publication reports: Blood samples also contained most of the expanded thyroid clonotypes (frequency above 0.001), which suggests that blood repertoires may reflect thyroid immune responses. Ophthalmopathy was separated from stable hyperthyroidism by a 13 V-J signature model, with over 85% sensitivity and 81% to 82% specificity obtained in cross-validation and 80%/75% obtained in testing. During validation, the model predicted progression to ophthalmopathy a median of about 6.5 months ahead of onset, with roughly 65% sensitivity and around 72% specificity. No statistical method was used to fix the sample size in advance, and group allocation was not hidden from the investigators.

TCR beta CDR3 regions were amplified from RNA transcripts. The TCR CDR3 was subjected to a first round of RT-PCR using the HTBI primer set and the Qiagen OneStep RT-PCR kit. A second multiplex PCR round built the libraries, followed by size selection and purification. Libraries were sequenced paired-end with 100 bp reads on an Illumina HiSeq2000. The published analysis was carried out like this. SOAPnuke was used to process the raw data, with reads discarded if the reads contained adapters or uncalled bases, had a mean Phred below 15, or lacked an exact constant-primer or identifier match. High-quality paired reads were merged with COPE v1.2.5, and unique nucleotide sequences were defined as clonotypes. MiTCR v1.1 was used to align the clonotypes against IMGT TRBV, TRBD and TRBJ reference segments. The analysis included only V-J combinations with a frequency above 0.0001, which together covered around 99% of the repertoires. The TCS score was defined as the ratio of F50 (clonal expansion) to E x V (chaos), calculated using BLOSUM62-based TCRdist between CDR3 peptides within each V-J. Welch's t-statistics and random forest reduced around 550 V-J features to roughly 13, which were used in a naive Bayes classifier (R e1071). The public reads were quality trimmed at Q25 with fastp and then assembled into clones with MiXCR by TCRdb, keeping productive beta chains. Every entry covers one CDR3 protein and lists the most common genes and DNA from its rows. It is TCRdb's table, rather than the study itself, that gives the V and J calls and clone size. The sample table holds under 600,000 distinct CDR3 sequences, of which more than 15% were seen once. The ten largest clones take up around 3.5% of the sample.

Ophthalmopathy patients had moderately to severely active disease, with a Clinical Activity Score of 3 or more, a NOSPECS grade of 4 or more, and a disease duration of less than 3 months. The study excluded patients with uncontrolled infections, other autoimmune diseases, pregnancy or lactation. Clinical symptoms, serum thyroxine and TRAb, thyroid ultrasound, and orbital computed tomography formed the basis for the diagnoses. PBMCs were separated from roughly 10 ml of fresh peripheral blood using Ficoll-Paque density gradient centrifugation. Trizol reagent was used to extract total RNA, and RNA quality was then checked on an Agilent 2100 Bioanalyzer. Counted from cysteine to phenylalanine, this CDR3 has 16 amino acids. The entry retains the CDR3 DNA only, 48 bases that are in frame from base 1. The junction shows trimming of 0 bases on V and 2 bases on J, plus 13 bases between the germline ends. The germline V gene specifies SGHRS as CDR1 and YFSETQ as CDR2.

The sample holds many counts of this clonotype. Its antigen is currently not known. Base quality data are lacking; no much larger clone is found one base away. This TCR came from a woman in her 40s with Graves' ophthalmopathy. The sample consisted of blood. Recombination joined TRBV5-1 with TRBJ2-3; the D call is possibly TRBD1 or TRBD2, each sharing 6 bases. The sequenced DNA: TGCGCCAGCAGCTTGGACCCGGGGGCGATCACAGATACGCAGTATTTT. It codes for CASSLDPGAITDTQYF.